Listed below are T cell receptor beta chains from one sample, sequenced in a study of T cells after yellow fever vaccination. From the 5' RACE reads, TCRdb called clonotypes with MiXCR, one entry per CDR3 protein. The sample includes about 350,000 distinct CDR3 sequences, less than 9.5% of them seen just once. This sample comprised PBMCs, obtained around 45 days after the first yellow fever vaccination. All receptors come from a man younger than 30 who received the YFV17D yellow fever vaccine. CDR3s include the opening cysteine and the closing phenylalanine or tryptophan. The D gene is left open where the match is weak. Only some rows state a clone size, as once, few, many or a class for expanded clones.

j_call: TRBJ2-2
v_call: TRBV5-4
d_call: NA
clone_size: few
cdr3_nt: TGTGCCAGCAGCCTTGGAGCCGCCTGGGACATCCCGAACACCGGGGAGCTGTTTTTT
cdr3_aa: CASSLGAAWDIPNTGELFF

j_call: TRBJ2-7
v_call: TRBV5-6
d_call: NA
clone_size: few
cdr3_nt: TGTGCCAGCAGCCAGCGGGACAGAACCTACGAGCAGTACTTC
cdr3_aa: CASSQRDRTYEQYF

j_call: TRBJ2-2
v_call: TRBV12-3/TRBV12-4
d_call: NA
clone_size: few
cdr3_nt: TGTGCCAGCAGTTTAGCGATTGCTAACACCGGGGAGCTGTTTTTT
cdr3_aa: CASSLAIANTGELFF

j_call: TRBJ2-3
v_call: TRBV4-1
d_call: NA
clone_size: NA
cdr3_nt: TGCGCCAGCAGCCAAGTTTTTGGAGGGGTGCTCCATGATACGCAGTATTTT
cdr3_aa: CASSQVFGGVLHDTQYF

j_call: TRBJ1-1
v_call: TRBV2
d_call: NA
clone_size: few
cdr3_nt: TGTGCCACCCGTGGTCTGAACACTGAAGCTTTCTTT
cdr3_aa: CATRGLNTEAFF

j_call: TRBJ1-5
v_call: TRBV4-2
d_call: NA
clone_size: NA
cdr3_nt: TGTGCCAGCAGCCAAGAGGGCGGGGGCAGGAGCCAGCCCCAGCATTTT
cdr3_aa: CASSQEGGGRSQPQHF

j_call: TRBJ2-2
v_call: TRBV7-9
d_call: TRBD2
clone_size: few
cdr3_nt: TGTGCCAGCGGACTAGCGGCGGGGGAGCTGTTTTTT
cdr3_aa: CASGLAAGELFF

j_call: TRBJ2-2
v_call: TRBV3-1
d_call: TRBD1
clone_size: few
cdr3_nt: TGTGCCAGCAGCACCGCCTTATTAGGGACAGGGGGAACCGGGGAGCTGTTTTTT
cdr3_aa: CASSTALLGTGGTGELFF

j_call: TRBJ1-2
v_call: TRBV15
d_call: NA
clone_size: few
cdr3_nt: TGTGCCACCAGCAGAGATGGGTTGCGACAAACAGGCTACACCTTC
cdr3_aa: CATSRDGLRQTGYTF

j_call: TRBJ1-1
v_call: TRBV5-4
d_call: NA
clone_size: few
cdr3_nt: TGTGCCAGCAGCGGGAAGCAGGGGAGCACTGAAGCTTTCTTT
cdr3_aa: CASSGKQGSTEAFF

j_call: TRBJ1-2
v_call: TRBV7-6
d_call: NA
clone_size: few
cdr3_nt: TGTGCCAGCTCGATCGGTCAGGGTGATAACTATGGCTACACCTTC
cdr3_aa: CASSIGQGDNYGYTF

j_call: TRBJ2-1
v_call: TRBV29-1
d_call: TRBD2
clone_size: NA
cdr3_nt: TGCAGCGTAAATAGCGGGGGCCCCTCCTACAATGAGCAGTTCTTC
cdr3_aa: CSVNSGGPSYNEQFF

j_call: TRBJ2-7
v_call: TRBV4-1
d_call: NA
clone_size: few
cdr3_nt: TGCGCCAGCAGCCGCAGATCAGGGCGTGCCTACGAGCAGTACTTC
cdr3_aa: CASSRRSGRAYEQYF

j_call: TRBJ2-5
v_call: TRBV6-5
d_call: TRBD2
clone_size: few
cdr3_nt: TGTGCCAGCAGTTACCGGGGGGGCTGGGAGACCCAGTACTTC
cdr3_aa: CASSYRGGWETQYF

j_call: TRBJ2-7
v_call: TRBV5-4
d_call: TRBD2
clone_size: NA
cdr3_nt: TGTGCCAGCAGCATAACTAGCGGGGGGACCCTCTACGAGCAGTACTTC
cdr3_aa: CASSITSGGTLYEQYF

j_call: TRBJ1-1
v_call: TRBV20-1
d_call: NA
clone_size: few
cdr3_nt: TGCAGTGCTAGTCCCAGGGGTCAAAGTGAAGCTTTCTTT
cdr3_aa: CSASPRGQSEAFF

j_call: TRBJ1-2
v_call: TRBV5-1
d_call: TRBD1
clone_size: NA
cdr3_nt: TGCGCCAGCAGCTTGCAACCGGGACAGAACTATGGCTACACCTTC
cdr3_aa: CASSLQPGQNYGYTF

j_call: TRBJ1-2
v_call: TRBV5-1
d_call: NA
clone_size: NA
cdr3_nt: TGCGCCAGCAGCTCCAGCCCGGGGGACTATGGCTACACCTTC
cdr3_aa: CASSSSPGDYGYTF

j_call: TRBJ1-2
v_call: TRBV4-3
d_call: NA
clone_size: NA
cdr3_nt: TGCGCCAGCAGCCAAGATTTCAGGGTCGGGGGCTACACCTTC
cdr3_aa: CASSQDFRVGGYTF

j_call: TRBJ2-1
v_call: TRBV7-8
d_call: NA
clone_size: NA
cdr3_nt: TGTGCCAGCAGACGAGGGACCCGGGAGCAGTTCTTC
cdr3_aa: CASRRGTREQFF

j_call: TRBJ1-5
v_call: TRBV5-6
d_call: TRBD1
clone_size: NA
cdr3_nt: TGTGCCAGCAGCTCGGGACAGGGGGGGGGTCAGCCCCAGCATTTT
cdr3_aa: CASSSGQGGGQPQHF

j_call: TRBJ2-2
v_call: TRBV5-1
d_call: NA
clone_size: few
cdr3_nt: TGCGCCAGCAGCCTCGACACAATAGAAACCGGGGAGCTGTTTTTT
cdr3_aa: CASSLDTIETGELFF

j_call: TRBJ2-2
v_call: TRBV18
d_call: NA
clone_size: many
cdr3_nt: TGTGCCAGCTCACCAATCAGGGGTCAAAACACCGGGGAGCTGTTTTTT
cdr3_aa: CASSPIRGQNTGELFF

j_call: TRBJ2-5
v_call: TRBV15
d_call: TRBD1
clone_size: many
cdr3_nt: TGTGCCACCAGCCCAACAGGGGGATCTGAGACCCAGTACTTC
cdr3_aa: CATSPTGGSETQYF

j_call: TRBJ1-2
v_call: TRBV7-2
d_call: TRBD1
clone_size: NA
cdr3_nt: TGTGCCAGCAGCTTAGGAGGGGGCGACTATGGCTACACCTTC
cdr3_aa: CASSLGGGDYGYTF

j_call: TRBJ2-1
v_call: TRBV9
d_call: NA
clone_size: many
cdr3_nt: TGTGCCAGCAGCGCACAGGGTAATGAGCAGTTCTTC
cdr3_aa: CASSAQGNEQFF

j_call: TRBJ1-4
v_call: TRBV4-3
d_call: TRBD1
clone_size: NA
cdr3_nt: TGCGCCAGCAGCCAACGGACAGGGGGAGCCCGTGAAAAACTGTTTTTT
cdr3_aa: CASSQRTGGAREKLFF

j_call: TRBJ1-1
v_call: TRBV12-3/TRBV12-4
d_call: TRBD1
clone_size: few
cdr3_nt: TGTGCCAGCAAGGGACAGGGGACTTTTTCGGGCACTGAAGCTTTCTTT
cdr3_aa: CASKGQGTFSGTEAFF

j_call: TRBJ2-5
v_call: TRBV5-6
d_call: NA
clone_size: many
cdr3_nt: TGTGCCAGCAGCTTTTGGGGGCCGAACTTCCAAGAGACCCAGTACTTC
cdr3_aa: CASSFWGPNFQETQYF

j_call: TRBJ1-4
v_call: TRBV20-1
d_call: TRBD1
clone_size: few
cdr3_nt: TGCAGTGCTAGAGGCGGGGGACAGACTAATGAAAAACTGTTTTTT
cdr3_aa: CSARGGGQTNEKLFF

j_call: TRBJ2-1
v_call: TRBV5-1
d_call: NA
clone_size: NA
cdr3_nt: TGCGCCAGCAGCCCGGCGGGACACCCCGACAATGAGCAGTTCTTC
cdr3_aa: CASSPAGHPDNEQFF

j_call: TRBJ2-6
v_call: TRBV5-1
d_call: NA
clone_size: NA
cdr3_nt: TGCGCCAGCAGCTCCTTCAACGTCCTGACTTTC
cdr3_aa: CASSSFNVLTF

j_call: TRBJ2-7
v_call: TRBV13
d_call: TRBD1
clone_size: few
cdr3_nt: TGTGCCAGCAGCGTTGGGGACAGAGACTACGAGCAGTACTTC
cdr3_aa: CASSVGDRDYEQYF

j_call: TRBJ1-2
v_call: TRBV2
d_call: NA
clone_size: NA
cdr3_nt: TGTGCCGGGGGGCGCGGAATGACTAACTATGGCTACACCTTC
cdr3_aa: CAGGRGMTNYGYTF

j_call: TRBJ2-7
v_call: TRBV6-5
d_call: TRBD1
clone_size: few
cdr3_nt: TGTGCCAGCAGTTACGGACCGGGACAGGGGGACTACGAGCAGTACTTC
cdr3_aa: CASSYGPGQGDYEQYF

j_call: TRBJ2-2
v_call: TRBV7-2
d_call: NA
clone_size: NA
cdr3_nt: TGTGCCAGCACCCCGTCGGGTTTTTTCGGGGAGCTGTTTTTT
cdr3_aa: CASTPSGFFGELFF

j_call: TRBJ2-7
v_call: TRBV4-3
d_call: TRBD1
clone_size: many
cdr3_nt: TGCGCCAGCAGCCAAAGTCCGGGACAGGGAAGCGAGCAGTACTTC
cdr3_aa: CASSQSPGQGSEQYF

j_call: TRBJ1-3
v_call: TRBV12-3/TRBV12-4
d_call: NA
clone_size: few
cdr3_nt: TGTGCCAGCAGTCAACTCGGACGGAGCTCCAGAAACACCATATATTTT
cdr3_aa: CASSQLGRSSRNTIYF

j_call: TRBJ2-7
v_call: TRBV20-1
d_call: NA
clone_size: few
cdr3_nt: TGCAGTGCTAGAGGAAGCAGGGCCCTCTACGAGCAGTACTTC
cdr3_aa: CSARGSRALYEQYF

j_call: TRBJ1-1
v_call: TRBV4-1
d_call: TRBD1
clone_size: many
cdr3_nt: TGCGCCAGCAGCAATGACAGGGACACTGAAGCTTTCTTT
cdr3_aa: CASSNDRDTEAFF

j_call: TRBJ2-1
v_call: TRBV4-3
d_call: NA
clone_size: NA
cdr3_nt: TGCGCCAGCCGCCAAGTGTCAAGCGGCCTAATTACTCTCAATGAGCAGTTCTTC
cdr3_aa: CASRQVSSGLITLNEQFF